This T cell receptor beta chain was found in a study of blood T cell repertoires in COVID-19. About the research overall: The United States, Italy and Spain supplied acute and convalescent COVID-19 samples.

Assay used: immunoSEQ multiplex PCR; TCRdb lists only in-frame clones, some missing. The sample yields 250,000 to 350,000 clones, roughly 80% seen once. The CDR3 covers 13 residues. Germline V gene data show CDR1 as SGHDT and CDR2 as YYEEEE. Trimming pared 6 bases from V and 7 bases from J, leaving 13 bases between. This receptor was identified in a person aged 65 to 85 with COVID-19, enrolled during active disease. The sample taken for sequencing was peripheral blood. The chain couples TRBV5-6 to TRBJ1-4; no firm D call. In DNA form, the CDR3 reads TGTGCCAGCACCCTCACCCCGGGTGAAAAACTGTTTTTT. Protein product: CASTLTPGEKLFF.